The 15 T cell receptor beta chains below all came from one sample that was sequenced in a study of T cell repertoires in cytomegalovirus infection. TCRdb re-derived calls from the reads in MiXCR, one entry per CDR3 protein. This sample has about 300,000 distinct CDR3 sequences, with about a quarter found just once. What was sequenced was PBMCs. These receptor sequences come from a human donor in good health (CMV status not recorded). Some clones in this sample may be carry-over from other donors' samples.

V is TRBV14 and J is TRBJ1-1; D gene uncertain. The CDR3 totals 12 residues. V lost 2 bases, J lost 4 bases, and 5 bases lay in between. CDR1 is SGHDN and CDR2 is FVKESK in the germline V gene. The CDR3 spells CASSQWVTEAFF. Here the CDR3 DNA reads TGTGCCAGCAGCCAATGGGTCACTGAAGCTTTCTTT.

The CDR3 region is CASSSTLAGSSEQYF. The CDR3 DNA reads as TGTGCCAGCAGCTCGACCCTAGCAGGATCCAGCGAGCAGTACTTC. The chain joins TRBV7-2 to TRBJ2-7; D possibly corresponds to TRBD2 (5 bases). The CDR3 extends over 15 amino acids. From germline, CDR1 is SGHTA and CDR2 FQGNSA. Trimming took off 4 bases at V and 6 bases at J, with 19 bases between the two ends.

This clonotype was recorded many times. This chain links TRBV27 with TRBJ2-7; 11 nucleotides align to TRBD2. The V gene's germline CDR1 is MNHEY and CDR2 SMNVEV (reference sequence). This CDR3 spans 15 amino acids. Losses at the gene ends were 5 bases for V and 6 bases for J; bases not matched to a gene: 9. As DNA, the CDR3 is TGTGCCAGCAGTCCCTTGGGGCTAGCGGGAGGCGAGCAGTACTTC. Translating gives CASSPLGLAGGEQYF.

This clonotype was counted at least ten times. The chain has TRBV6-1 and TRBJ1-4; 10 positions match TRBD1. CDR1 is MNHNS and CDR2 is SASEGT in the germline V gene. The CDR3 length is 15 residues. V trimming: 7 bases; J trimming: 10 bases; junction bases outside the gene matches: 12. CDR3 protein: CASTPDRGDTGKLFF. CDR3 DNA sequence: TGTGCCAGCACCCCGGACAGGGGGGATACGGGAAAACTGTTTTTT.

The chain uses TRBV28 and TRBJ2-3; D remains unclear. Trimming took 6 bases from V and 3 from J, leaving 10 bases between them. The germline CDR1 and CDR2 sequences are MDHEN and SYDVKM. This CDR3 comprises 13 residues. CDR3 region: CASREQSTDTQYF. In DNA form, the CDR3 reads TGTGCCAGCAGAGAGCAGAGTACAGATACGCAGTATTTT.

This clonotype was seen repeatedly, ten times or more. The gene calls are TRBV7-2 and TRBJ2-6; 10 bases line up with TRBD2. This CDR3 comprises 20 residues. V trimming: 3 bases; J trimming: 2 bases; junction bases outside the gene matches: 13. CDR1 SGHTA and CDR2 FQGNSA come from the germline V gene. Here the CDR3 reads CASSFQREGLVGTGANVLTF. The CDR3 bases are TGTGCCAGCAGCTTTCAGCGGGAGGGCCTTGTGGGGACTGGGGCCAACGTCCTGACTTTC.

This clonotype was detected a few times. The chain employs TRBV20-1 and TRBJ2-7; 11 bases line up with TRBD1. Germline trimming cut 5 bases from V and 9 bases from J; bases unmatched to any gene: 12. CDR1 DFQATT and CDR2 SNEGSKA come from the germline V gene (reference sequence). This CDR3 has 14 amino acids. In DNA, the CDR3 is TGCAGTGCTGGCGCGGGACAGGGGGTGGGCGGGCAGTACTTC. Translation: CSAGAGQGVGGQYF.

This clonotype was observed at least ten times. The chain has TRBV7-2 and TRBJ2-1; TRBD2 matches at 9 bases. V was clipped by 2 bases and J by 5 bases; unmatched bases: 7. CDR3 length: 16 amino acids. Germline CDR1 and CDR2: SGHTA and FQGNSA. The CDR3 loop reads CASSLSSGNTNNEQFF. The CDR3 region has the DNA TGTGCCAGCAGCTTATCTAGCGGGAACACGAACAATGAGCAGTTCTTC.

The chain carries TRBV15 and TRBJ2-7; TRBD1 matches at 7 bases. There are 14 residues in the CDR3. In germline, CDR1 is LNHNV, CDR2 YYDKDF (reference sequence). V lost 5 bases and J lost 2; bases outside the gene matches: 6. For the CDR3, the DNA is TGTGCCACCAGCCTTCGGGACAGACCCTACGAGCAGTACTTC. As protein: CATSLRDRPYEQYF.

The CDR3 region is CASSSLASGSTDTQYF. In DNA, the CDR3 is TGTGCCAGCAGCTCTCTGGCTAGCGGTAGCACAGATACGCAGTATTTT. V and J are TRBV28 and TRBJ2-3; 7 nucleotides agree with TRBD2. CDR3 length: 16 amino acids. The germline V gene encodes CDR1 MDHEN and CDR2 SYDVKM. The J segment lost 0 bases and the V segment lost 6 bases, leaving 9 bases of the junction unmatched.

This clonotype turned up a few times. V is TRBV24-1 and J is TRBJ1-5; D ambiguous. V lost 3 bases and J 5 bases, leaving 16 bases between the germline ends. The CDR3 length is 16 residues. In germline, CDR1 is KGHDR, CDR2 SFDVKD. The CDR3 coding sequence is TGTGCCACCAGTGATCCTACCGATCGGAGTGATCAGCCCCAGCATTTT. It specifies CATSDPTDRSDQPQHF.

The CDR3 sequence: CSARNLRENTIYF. CDR3 sequence (DNA): TGCAGTGCTAGAAACCTACGGGAAAACACCATATATTTT. V gene TRBV20-1 combines with J gene TRBJ1-3; D unresolved. Per the germline V gene, CDR1 is DFQATT and CDR2 is SNEGSKA (reference sequence). The germline V and J ends were trimmed by 2 bases and 6 bases, with 11 bases remaining between them. This CDR3 has 13 residues.

This clonotype turned up a few times. V gene TRBV4-2 combines with J gene TRBJ2-3, with no clear D. CDR3 length: 16 amino acids. Trimming pared 2 bases from V and 2 bases from J, leaving 14 bases between. Germline V gene sequence: CDR1 LGHNA, CDR2 YNFKEQ. The CDR3 DNA follows: TGTGCCAGCAGCCAAACACGGGCGCTTTTCACAGATACGCAGTATTTT. It yields the protein CASSQTRALFTDTQYF.

The genes are TRBV28 and TRBJ2-5; 7 bases agree with TRBD1. CDR3 size: 14 residues. V shed 5 bases, J shed 0 bases, and the junction held 3 bases outside the gene matches. In germline, CDR1 is MDHEN, CDR2 SYDVKM. CDR3 in DNA: TGTGCCAGCAGTCCGACAGGGTACCAAGAGACCCAGTACTTC. Protein product: CASSPTGYQETQYF.

Concerning this clonotype: Given a much more abundant clone one base away, this may be a read error. The V call is TRBV28, the J call TRBJ1-4, with D possibly TRBD1 on 6 matching bases. The CDR3 has 13 residues. Trimming removed 4 bases from V and 5 bases from J, with 8 bases in between. Germline CDR1 reads MDHEN; CDR2 reads SYDVKM. DNA for the CDR3: TGTGCCAGCAGTTCCGGACAGAATGAAAAACTGTTTTTT. Translating it yields CASSSGQNEKLFF.